Following are 27 T cell receptor beta chains from one sample sequenced in a study of blood T cells in healthy people across ages. A sample-barcoded 5' primer and a J-beta primer mix were used in a second PCR of about 7 to 12 cycles. From the 5' RACE reads, TCRdb called clonotypes with MiXCR, one entry per CDR3 protein. The data hold approximately 1.5 million distinct CDR3 sequences, with approximately 39% observed a single time. Sequenced input: blood. The receptors were gathered from a young woman in good health.

The rearrangement uses TRBV12-3 or TRBV12-4 and TRBJ2-1; D unresolved. The CDR3 is 16 amino acids. Trimming pared 1 base from V and 2 bases from J, leaving 12 bases between. The CDR3 spells CASSLGNSVTYNEQFF. CDR3 nucleotide sequence: TGTGCCAGCAGTTTAGGCAACTCGGTTACCTACAATGAGCAGTTCTTC.

This clonotype was seen a handful of times. One end of the junction fails to match germline, which may point to a read error. This chain connects TRBV7-9 to TRBJ2-3; D gene unclear. Germline CDR1 is SEHNR and CDR2 is FQNEAQ (reference sequence). The length of the CDR3 is 13 residues. In nucleotides, the CDR3 is TGTACCAGCAGCCAGGCGAGTACAGATACGCAGTATTTT. Its translation is CTSSQASTDTQYF.

The rearrangement joins TRBV4-1 to TRBJ1-3; a possible D gene is TRBD1 (6 bases). The CDR3 loop spans 15 amino acids. The V end was cut by 4 bases, the J end by 2 bases, with 12 bases between. Germline values: CDR1 MGHRA, CDR2 YSYEKL. DNA of the CDR3: TGCGCCAGCAGCCGACCAGGGGCAACTGGAAACACCATATATTTT. Translated: CASSRPGATGNTIYF.

This clonotype was observed a handful of times. The chain couples TRBV28 to TRBJ2-1; 12 nucleotides agree with TRBD1. CDR1 is MDHEN, CDR2 SYDVKM, per germline. V was clipped by 2 bases and J by 7 bases; unmatched bases: 6. This CDR3 contains 16 residues. The CDR3 nucleotides are TGTGCCAGCAGTTTAGTGGGACAGGGGGCAGGGAATGAGCAGTTCTTC. It specifies CASSLVGQGAGNEQFF.

This clonotype was found a few times. The rearrangement joins TRBV20-1 to TRBJ1-4; no reliable D call. CDR3 length: 14 amino acids. CDR1 and CDR2 (germline): DFQATT, SNEGSKA (reference sequence). V was clipped by 3 bases and J by 1 base, with 9 bases between them. The CDR3 loop is CSASWTVTNEKLFF. Written as DNA, the CDR3 is TGCAGTGCTAGCTGGACGGTAACTAATGAAAAACTGTTTTTT.

The rearrangement joins TRBV7-6 to TRBJ2-3; D unclear. This CDR3 comprises 16 residues. Germline V gene lookup returns CDR1 SGHVS and CDR2 FNYEAQ. V gave up 3 bases and J gave up 3 bases, with 16 bases separating them. CDR3 coding DNA: TGTGCCAGCAGCTTTCTACTACAGAGAATAACAGATACGCAGTATTTT. It codes for CASSFLLQRITDTQYF.

The V and J genes are TRBV7-9 and TRBJ2-3, with a weak D call TRBD2 (5 bases). Trimming took 4 bases from V and 2 from J, leaving 16 bases between them. This CDR3 spans 16 amino acids. CDR1 and CDR2 (germline): SEHNR, FQNEAQ (reference sequence). The CDR3 region has the DNA TGTGCCAGCAGCTCGCCATCGGGGTTACCCACAGATACGCAGTATTTT. Its protein is CASSSPSGLPTDTQYF. The variable domain in full, completed from reference TRBV7-9 and TRBJ2-3, reads DTGVSQNPRHKITKRGQNVTFRCDPISEHNRLYWYRQTLGQGPEFLTYFQNEAQLEKSRLLSDRFSAERPKGSFSTLEIQRTEQGDSAMYLCASSSPSGLPTDTQYFGPGTRLTVL.

The chain is built from TRBV29-1 and TRBJ2-4; 9 bases are a match to TRBD2. The J call may be incorrect, as the DNA end agrees better with TRBJ2-7. Germline V gene sequence: CDR1 SQVTM, CDR2 ANQGSEA. CDR3 length equals 14 residues. This CDR3 reads CSVGLSGRSDEQYF. CDR3 nucleotides: TGCAGCGTTGGGCTCAGCGGGAGGTCCGACGAGCAGTACTTC.

V is TRBV20-1 and J is TRBJ2-3, with 8 bases that match TRBD2. Germline trimming cut 3 bases from V and 3 bases from J; bases unmatched to any gene: 8. The CDR3 has 15 amino acids. Germline CDR1 reads DFQATT; CDR2 reads SNEGSKA (reference sequence). The DNA of the CDR3 is TGCAGTGCTAGCGCCGCGGGAGGTAGTACAGATACGCAGTATTTT. Amino acid sequence: CSASAAGGSTDTQYF.

The V gene is TRBV5-6, the J gene TRBJ2-1; 11 nucleotides line up with TRBD1. The J segment lost 6 bases and the V segment lost 4 bases, leaving 9 bases of the junction unmatched. CDR3 length: 16 residues. Germline CDR1 is SGHDT and CDR2 is YYEEEE. This CDR3 reads CASSRLTGTGGNEQFF. The CDR3 DNA sequence: TGTGCCAGCAGCCGACTAACCGGGACAGGGGGCAATGAGCAGTTCTTC.

The genes are TRBV11-2 and TRBJ2-5; 11 positions match TRBD2. Germline lookup yields CDR1 SGHAT and CDR2 FQNNGV. CDR3 length: 15 amino acids. The ends lost 7 bases at V and 5 bases at J; junction bases unmatched: 9. CDR3 residues: CASTPGSGRAETQYF. The CDR3 DNA reads as TGTGCCAGCACCCCAGGTAGCGGGAGGGCCGAGACCCAGTACTTC.

This clonotype was picked up a small number of times. The chain links TRBV6-4 to TRBJ2-1, with 8 bases lining up with TRBD2. The CDR3 contains 14 residues. V trimming: 5 bases; J trimming: 6 bases; junction bases outside the gene matches: 6. In germline, CDR1 is MRHNA, CDR2 SNTAGT. DNA for the CDR3: TGTGCCAGCAGTACTAGCGGCGGGTTCAATGAGCAGTTCTTC. Its protein is CASSTSGGFNEQFF.

The chain is built from TRBV20-1 and TRBJ2-1; possible D gene TRBD1, 6 bases. CDR1 is DFQATT, CDR2 SNEGSKA, per germline (reference sequence). The CDR3 is 13 amino acids. Between the trimmed V and J ends, which lost 5 bases and 12 bases, there was a span of 20 bases. The CDR3: CSAPLNTIQGQFF. The CDR3, as DNA: TGCAGTGCTCCCTTGAATACAATACAGGGGCAGTTCTTC.

CDR3 nucleotide sequence: TGTGCCAGCAGCCAAGATCAACCGGGGCGACGAATTACCGGGGAGCTGTTTTTT. Protein sequence: CASSQDQPGRRITGELFF. J is TRBJ2-2 and V is TRBV4-2, with D perhaps assigned TRBD1 or TRBD2 (5 bases each). The CDR3 sequence is 18 residues long. V lost 0 bases and J lost 5, with 19 bases in between. Germline loops: CDR1 LGHNA, CDR2 YNFKEQ.

This clonotype was observed a few times. The rearrangement joins TRBV6-2 or TRBV6-3 to TRBJ2-5; TRBD2 might be the D (6 bases). The CDR3 runs 15 residues. The ends were cut back, 2 bases at V and 5 bases at J, with 15 bases in the middle. CDR1 and CDR2 (germline): MNHEY, SVGEGT. The chain's CDR3 is CASSYAGLPRETQYF. The CDR3 nucleotides read TGTGCCAGCAGTTACGCCGGACTACCCCGGGAGACCCAGTACTTC.

The rearrangement uses TRBV30 and TRBJ1-2, with D possibly matching TRBD1 (5 bases). This CDR3 is 16 amino acids long. Per germline, CDR1 GTSNPN and CDR2 SVGIG (reference sequence). V was cut by 2 bases and J by 1 base, with 17 bases left in between. CDR3 DNA sequence: TGTGCCTGGAGTAAGGAAGTTTTTCAGGGTAACTATGGCTACACCTTC. Protein: CAWSKEVFQGNYGYTF. The full variable domain, its missing parts supplied by reference TRBV30 and TRBJ1-2, is SQTIHQWPATLVQPVGSPLSLECTVEGTSNPNLYWYRQAAGRGLQLLFYSVGIGQISSEVPQNLSASRPQDRQFILSSKKLLLSDSGFYLCAWSKEVFQGNYGYTFGSGTRLTVV.

The chain couples TRBV28 to TRBJ1-1; D not certain. The CDR3 is 17 amino acids. Germline values: CDR1 MDHEN, CDR2 SYDVKM. V lost 1 base and J 1 base, leaving 16 bases between the germline ends. CDR3 sequence (DNA): TGTGCCAGCAGTTTATACCCACTTATCGGGGAGAACACTGAAGCTTTCTTT. Its protein product is CASSLYPLIGENTEAFF. Using reference TRBV28 and TRBJ1-1 for the parts outside the CDR3, the full variable domain is DVKVTQSSRYLVKRTGEKVFLECVQDMDHENMFWYRQDPGLGLRLIYFSYDVKMKEKGDIPEGYSVSREKKERFSLILESASTNQTSMYLCASSLYPLIGENTEAFFGQGTRLTVV.

In this sample, this clonotype turned up a few times. Here the CDR3 reads CASSEEGQLRFYEQYF. The CDR3 bases are TGTGCCAGCAGCGAGGAGGGGCAACTTCGCTTCTACGAGCAGTACTTC. V usage is TRBV7-9 and J usage is TRBJ2-5; D is possibly TRBD2 (6 bases). The end of the DNA aligns better with TRBJ2-7, so the J call may be wrong. This CDR3 is 16 amino acids long. The germline CDR1 and CDR2 sequences are SEHNR and FQNEAQ (reference sequence).

This clonotype was seen more than once but under ten times. The V gene is TRBV27, the J gene TRBJ1-2, with 9 bases that match TRBD1. Germline CDR1 reads MNHEY; CDR2 reads SMNVEV (reference sequence). J lost 4 bases, V lost 3 bases, and 9 bases had no gene match. This CDR3 is built from 16 residues. The CDR3 bases are TGTGCCAGCAGTTTTCTTTGGGACAGGGTATTCTATGGCTACACCTTC. It specifies CASSFLWDRVFYGYTF.

This clonotype has more than one count but fewer than ten. This chain links TRBV11-2 with TRBJ1-4; TRBD1 might be the D (6 bases). The CDR3 is 15 residues long. Trimming took off 5 bases at V and 11 bases at J, with 21 bases between the two ends. Germline loops: CDR1 SGHAT, CDR2 FQNNGV. The CDR3 reads CASSAEHGGRGKLFF. CDR3 DNA: TGTGCCAGCAGCGCCGAACACGGCGGTAGGGGGAAACTGTTTTTT.

J is TRBJ1-2 and V is TRBV3-1; 9 positions agree with TRBD1. This CDR3 contains 15 residues. J lost 4 bases, V lost 4 bases, and 7 bases had no gene match. The germline V gene has CDR1 LGHDT and CDR2 YNNKEL (reference sequence). CDR3 nucleotides: TGTGCCAGCAGCCTTTGGGACAGGGCCTTCTATGGCTACACCTTC. Residues: CASSLWDRAFYGYTF.

The chain combines TRBV20-1 with TRBJ2-1; 14 bases match TRBD2. The CDR3 has 15 residues. The V and J ends lost 5 bases and 6 bases, in that order; junction bases with no gene match: 6. Germline V gene lookup returns CDR1 DFQATT and CDR2 SNEGSKA (reference sequence). This CDR3 reads CSAPGLAGDTNEQFF. The CDR3 DNA sequence: TGCAGTGCTCCGGGACTAGCGGGGGACACCAATGAGCAGTTCTTC.

This clonotype was observed a handful of times. The chain is built from TRBV6-1 and TRBJ2-5; D might be TRBD1 (6 bases). The germline V and J ends were trimmed by 5 bases and 5 bases, with 12 bases remaining between them. CDR1 is MNHNS and CDR2 is SASEGT in the germline V gene. This CDR3 comprises 13 residues. This CDR3 reads CASSSRQAETQYF. The CDR3, as DNA: TGTGCCAGCAGTTCCCGACAGGCGGAGACCCAGTACTTC.

The chain has TRBV7-2 and TRBJ2-2; D is possibly TRBD1 or TRBD2 (5 bases each). The CDR3 contains 13 residues. Germline loops: CDR1 SGHTA, CDR2 FQGNSA. V was clipped by 5 bases and J by 6 bases, with 10 bases between them. The CDR3 DNA sequence: TGTGCCAGCAGCGAGGGACCGGCCGGGGAGCTGTTTTTT. Amino acid sequence: CASSEGPAGELFF.

This chain links TRBV12-3 or TRBV12-4 with TRBJ1-2; possible D gene TRBD1, 6 bases. Trimming took off 2 bases at V and 8 bases at J, with 12 bases between the two ends. CDR3 length equals 13 residues. CDR3 amino acids: CASSLLGAWGYTF. CDR3 nucleotide sequence: TGTGCCAGCAGTTTATTGGGGGCTTGGGGCTACACCTTC.

This rearrangement joins TRBV6-6 to TRBJ2-7, with D unresolved. Trimming shortened V by 2 bases and J by 2 bases, and 7 bases separated the two germline ends. The CDR3 has 13 amino acids. The germline V gene has CDR1 MNHNY and CDR2 SVGAGI (reference sequence). This CDR3 is CASSYTAAYEQYF. CDR3 nucleotides: TGTGCCAGCAGTTACACAGCCGCCTACGAGCAGTACTTC.

The DNA of the CDR3 is TGCAGTGCTCTGGACGCCTCGAGCTCCTACAATGAGCAGTTCTTC. Translation: CSALDASSSYNEQFF. The rearrangement uses TRBV20-1 and TRBJ2-1; D unclear. Germline V CDR1 and CDR2: DFQATT, SNEGSKA (reference sequence). The length of the CDR3 is 15 residues. V gave up 5 bases and J gave up 0 bases, with 14 bases separating them.